The clone carrying this TCR beta chain occurred many times. The sample is drawn from a study of metastatic and nonmetastatic thyroid tumors. This CDR3 is built from 13 residues. Germline assignment: CDR1 MGHRA and CDR2 YSYEKL. V was cut by 4 bases and J by 1 base, with 8 bases left in between. TCRdb re-called clones via MiXCR from the PCR reads. The sample comprises about 47,000 clones, 24% of which are singletons, and around 3.5% rests with the top ten. Ahead of thyroid surgery, no patient had received treatment of any kind. This chain uses TRBV4-1 with TRBJ2-7; no reliable D call. The sequence derives from a male donor with papillary thyroid cancer or a benign thyroid nodule (not recorded which). Some clones in this sample may be carry-over from other donors' samples. Material: blood. Here the CDR3 reads CASSLSLSYEQYF. The CDR3 DNA reads TGCGCCAGCAGCCTCAGCTTGTCCTACGAGCAGTACTTC.